Listed below are T cell receptor beta chains from one sample, sequenced in a study of identical twins. TCRdb analysed the 5' RACE reads with MiXCR anew, one entry per CDR3 protein. The table includes about 300,000 distinct CDR3 sequences, roughly 12% detected once. These same data were also listed under a study on yellow fever vaccine responses in identical twins.

The material sequenced was CD8+ T cells sorted from blood. These receptors all come from a woman aged 18-30 years in good health. CDR3s include the opening cysteine and the closing phenylalanine or tryptophan. Each record gives: V gene, J gene, CDR3 length, clone size, D gene, CDR3 protein, CDR3 DNA. A D gene is named only where the DNA matches it firmly. Rows give clone size only sometimes, using once, few, many, or a class for an expanded clone.

>TRBV12-3/TRBV12-4|TRBJ2-3|14|.|.
CASRRGVVTDTQYF
TGTGCCAGCAGGCGGGGTGTTGTCACAGATACGCAGTATTTT
>TRBV27|TRBJ2-3|14|many|.
CASSWQTLTDTQYF
TGTGCCAGCAGTTGGCAGACCCTCACAGATACGCAGTATTTT
>TRBV12-3/TRBV12-4|TRBJ2-3|18|.|TRBD2
CASSLAAGDYLGRDTQYF
TGTGCCAGCAGTTTAGCCGCGGGAGATTACCTAGGCCGAGATACGCAGTATTTT
>TRBV12-3/TRBV12-4|TRBJ2-1|15|many|TRBD2
CASTLSGSGYNEQFF
TGTGCCAGCACCCTGAGCGGGAGTGGCTACAATGAGCAGTTCTTC
>TRBV7-9|TRBJ2-3|16|.|TRBD2
CASSSRTSGRPDTQYF
TGTGCCAGCAGCTCGAGGACTAGCGGGAGGCCAGATACGCAGTATTTT
>TRBV5-1|TRBJ2-2|15|.|.
CASSRRTANTGELFF
TGCGCCAGCAGCCGACGGACAGCGAACACCGGGGAGCTGTTTTTT
>TRBV27|TRBJ2-2|16|few|TRBD1
CASSLVGTGYTGELFF
TGTGCCAGCAGTTTAGTTGGGACAGGGTACACCGGGGAGCTGTTTTTT
>TRBV5-6|TRBJ1-5|17|.|.
CASSLAGLGENNQPQHF
TGTGCCAGCAGCTTGGCTGGTCTGGGGGAAAACAATCAGCCCCAGCATTTT
>TRBV11-1|TRBJ2-1|19|.|TRBD2
CASSPTGLAALSSYNEQFF
TGTGCCAGCAGCCCGACGGGACTAGCGGCCCTAAGCTCCTACAATGAGCAGTTCTTC
>TRBV12-3/TRBV12-4|TRBJ2-1|14|.|TRBD2
CASTPAGVFDEQFF
TGTGCCAGCACCCCAGCGGGAGTCTTCGATGAGCAGTTCTTC
>TRBV4-1|TRBJ1-1|16|.|TRBD1
CASSQYARGSLTEAFF
TGCGCCAGCAGCCAATACGCCAGGGGGAGCTTGACTGAAGCTTTCTTT
>TRBV7-3|TRBJ2-1|17|few|TRBD1
CASSRDGGTGAYNEQFF
TGTGCCAGCAGCCGTGACGGCGGGACAGGGGCCTACAATGAGCAGTTCTTC
>TRBV12-3/TRBV12-4|TRBJ1-2|11|.|.
CASSSGPRYTF
TGTGCCAGCAGTTCCGGGCCACGCTACACCTTC
>TRBV28|TRBJ1-5|16|.|TRBD1
CASTFGTGASYQPQHF
TGTGCCAGCACATTCGGGACAGGGGCCTCCTATCAGCCCCAGCATTTT
>TRBV27|TRBJ1-5|16|.|TRBD1
CASSDLRTGGNQPQHF
TGTGCCAGCAGCGACTTAAGGACAGGGGGAAATCAGCCCCAGCATTTT
>TRBV15|TRBJ1-1|14|few|.
CATSSLGVYTEAFF
TGTGCCACCAGCTCTCTTGGGGTATACACTGAAGCTTTCTTT
>TRBV24-1|TRBJ1-2|12|many|.
CATSGGKDGYTF
TGTGCCACCAGTGGAGGAAAAGATGGCTACACCTTC
>TRBV28|TRBJ1-1|14|many|.
CASSPGFLNTEAFF
TGTGCCAGCAGTCCAGGGTTTTTGAACACTGAAGCTTTCTTT
>TRBV27|TRBJ1-2|14|.|.
CATSDSPVAYGYTF
TGTGCCACCTCGGACAGCCCTGTAGCCTATGGCTACACCTTC
>TRBV6-5|TRBJ2-2|15|.|.
CASSSGHLNTGELFF
TGTGCCAGCAGTTCCGGACACTTGAACACCGGGGAGCTGTTTTTT
>TRBV15|TRBJ1-4|15|.|.
CATSRSLGPNEKLFF
TGTGCCACCAGCAGATCCCTGGGGCCCAATGAAAAACTGTTTTTT
>TRBV7-9|TRBJ2-2|14|many|TRBD1
CASSLGQGAGELFF
TGTGCCAGCAGCTTAGGACAGGGCGCCGGGGAGCTGTTTTTT
>TRBV7-9|TRBJ2-1|14|.|TRBD1
CASSMTGFYNEQFF
TGTGCCAGCAGCATGACAGGGTTCTACAATGAGCAGTTCTTC
>TRBV4-1|TRBJ2-1|15|few|.
CASSREVASYNEQFF
TGCGCCAGCAGCCGAGAAGTGGCCTCCTACAATGAGCAGTTCTTC
>TRBV20-1|TRBJ2-7|12|.|.
CSASMADYEQYF
TGCAGTGCTAGCATGGCGGATTACGAGCAGTACTTC
>TRBV2|TRBJ2-3|17|once|TRBD2
CASSEVTSGPSTDTQYF
TGTGCCAGCAGTGAAGTGACTAGCGGGCCTAGCACAGATACGCAGTATTTT
>TRBV3-1|TRBJ2-6|17|many|.
CASSLTAVFSGANVLTF
TGTGCCAGCAGCCTAACAGCTGTGTTCTCTGGGGCCAACGTCCTGACTTTC
>TRBV5-6|TRBJ2-2|14|.|TRBD1
CASSLGQGPGELFF
TGTGCCAGCAGCTTGGGACAGGGGCCCGGGGAGCTGTTTTTT
>TRBV7-6|TRBJ2-2|16|.|TRBD1
CASSPGTGVYAGELFF
TGTGCCAGCAGCCCCGGGACAGGGGTTTATGCCGGGGAGCTGTTTTTT
>TRBV15|TRBJ1-1|15|.|.
CATSREGLGNTEAFF
TGTGCCACCAGCAGAGAGGGTCTCGGGAACACTGAAGCTTTCTTT
>TRBV28|TRBJ1-5|13|few|.
CASSVGPNQPQHF
TGTGCCAGCAGTGTGGGACCCAATCAGCCCCAGCATTTT
>TRBV27|TRBJ2-7|15|few|TRBD2
CASSPGTSVYYEQYF
TGTGCCAGCAGTCCAGGGACTAGCGTTTACTACGAGCAGTACTTC
>TRBV15|TRBJ1-1|13|.|.
CATSRDLNTEAFF
TGTGCCACCAGCAGAGATTTGAACACTGAAGCTTTCTTT
>TRBV14|TRBJ2-5|16|.|.
CASSLLVGVPGETQYF
TGTGCCAGCAGCCTCTTGGTGGGGGTCCCCGGTGAGACCCAGTACTTC
>TRBV15|TRBJ2-3|17|few|TRBD2
CATSRFTGLVSTDTQYF
TGTGCCACCAGCAGATTCACCGGACTAGTTAGCACAGATACGCAGTATTTT
>TRBV4-1|TRBJ2-5|15|many|TRBD2
CASSQGTSGGETQYF
TGCGCCAGCAGCCAAGGGACTAGCGGGGGGGAGACCCAGTACTTC
>TRBV11-2|TRBJ2-3|19|few|TRBD2
CASSSVAGGPSYGTDTQYF
TGTGCCAGCAGCTCCGTAGCGGGGGGGCCGTCTTACGGCACAGATACGCAGTATTTT
>TRBV15|TRBJ2-1|14|few|TRBD2
CATSRERGRDEQFF
TGTGCCACCAGCAGAGAACGCGGGAGGGATGAGCAGTTCTTC
>TRBV7-9|TRBJ2-7|11|many|.
CASSWGREQYF
TGTGCCAGCAGCTGGGGGCGCGAGCAGTACTTC
>TRBV20-1|TRBJ2-1|17|.|TRBD2
CSARTGGAEQAYNEQFF
TGCAGTGCTAGAACCGGGGGGGCTGAGCAGGCGTACAATGAGCAGTTCTTC
>TRBV29-1|TRBJ2-7|12|few|.
CSVSGSTYEQYF
TGCAGCGTCTCGGGGTCAACCTACGAGCAGTACTTC
>TRBV20-1|TRBJ1-5|14|few|.
CSARSRVKFRPQHF
TGCAGTGCTAGGTCCAGGGTCAAGTTCCGGCCCCAGCATTTT
>TRBV29-1|TRBJ2-3|13|.|.
CSVRRGGTDTQYF
TGCAGCGTTAGGAGAGGGGGCACAGATACGCAGTATTTT
>TRBV2|TRBJ2-2|17|few|TRBD1
CASSEWERGPNTGELFF
TGTGCCAGCAGTGAATGGGAGAGGGGGCCTAACACCGGGGAGCTGTTTTTT
>TRBV20-1|TRBJ2-2|15|few|.
CSANGRQPNTGELFF
TGCAGTGCTAATGGAAGACAGCCGAACACCGGGGAGCTGTTTTTT
>TRBV20-1|TRBJ2-1|14|few|TRBD2
CSVAGESSYNEQFF
TGCAGTGTCGCGGGAGAATCTTCCTACAATGAGCAGTTCTTC
>TRBV28|TRBJ2-3|17|few|.
CASSYGIALGETDTQYF
TGTGCCAGCAGTTACGGAATAGCCTTAGGCGAAACAGATACGCAGTATTTT
>TRBV27|TRBJ1-5|15|few|.
CASSPRFGKGQPQHF
TGTGCCAGCAGTCCACGTTTCGGTAAGGGTCAGCCCCAGCATTTT
>TRBV29-1|TRBJ2-1|13|many|.
CSGERSSYNEQFF
TGCAGCGGGGAGCGGAGCTCCTACAATGAGCAGTTCTTC
>TRBV28|TRBJ2-1|12|few|.
CASSSLSNEQFF
TGTGCCAGCAGTTCTCTCAGCAATGAGCAGTTCTTC
>TRBV7-8|TRBJ2-4|19|.|.
CASRPLGPLGAPAKNIQYF
TGTGCCAGCAGACCCCTAGGCCCTCTCGGGGCTCCAGCCAAAAACATTCAGTACTTC
>TRBV5-1|TRBJ2-1|18|.|TRBD2
CASSLEPSRGGWVNEQFF
TGCGCCAGCAGCTTGGAACCCTCGCGGGGGGGGTGGGTCAATGAGCAGTTCTTC
>TRBV15|TRBJ2-5|15|many|.
CATSRDSGLGETQYF
TGTGCCACCAGCAGAGACTCGGGCCTTGGAGAGACCCAGTACTTC
>TRBV3-1|TRBJ2-1|15|few|.
CASSHERRLHNEQFF
TGTGCCAGCAGCCACGAGCGGCGGCTTCACAATGAGCAGTTCTTC